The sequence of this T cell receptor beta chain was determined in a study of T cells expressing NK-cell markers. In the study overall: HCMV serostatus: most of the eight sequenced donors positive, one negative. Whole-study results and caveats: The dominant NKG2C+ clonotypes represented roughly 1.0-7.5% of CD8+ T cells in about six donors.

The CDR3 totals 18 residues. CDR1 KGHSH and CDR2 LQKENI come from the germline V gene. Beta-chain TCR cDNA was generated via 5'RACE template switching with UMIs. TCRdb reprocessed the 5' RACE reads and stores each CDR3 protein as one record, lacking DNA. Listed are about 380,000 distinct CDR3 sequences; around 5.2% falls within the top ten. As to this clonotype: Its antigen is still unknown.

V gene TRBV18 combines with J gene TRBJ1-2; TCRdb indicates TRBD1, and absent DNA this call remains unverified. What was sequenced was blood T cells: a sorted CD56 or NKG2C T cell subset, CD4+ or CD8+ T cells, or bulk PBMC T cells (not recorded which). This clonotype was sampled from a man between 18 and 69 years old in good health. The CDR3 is CASSQQLGTGTESYGYTF.